This T cell receptor beta chain was sequenced during a study of vaccination effects on CD4 cells after COVID-19. Whole-study context: Post-vaccine specimens were collected at a median of 72 days following the second dose.

Peptide-pool stimulation followed by sequencing identified expanded antigen-specific CD4+ clonotypes in the ViraFEST assay. On day 10 of culture, CD4+ T cells were separated out. Two doses of BNT162b2 or mRNA-1273 vaccine were administered to participants. None of these healthy vaccinees had been infected with SARS-CoV-2 before vaccination. The authors exchanged half the medium for IL-2 medium on days 3 and 7. Points on this clone: Its antigen is not identified.

Study-wide results and limits: Vaccine- and infection-induced clones showed marked clonal contraction late following vaccination.

TCRdb keeps only in-frame clones here, not all; method: immunoSEQ multiplex PCR. This repertoire shows about 50,000 clones, 65% to 80% found once; its top ten account for approximately 15%. CDR1 is SGHAT and CDR2 is FQNNGV in the germline V gene. This CDR3 comprises 17 residues. The ends were cut back, 5 bases at V and 0 bases at J, with 17 bases in the middle. This receptor was obtained from a human donor who received a COVID-19 vaccine. The sequenced sample was CD4+ T cells from PBMCs cultured with HCoV-OC43 spike peptides, obtained after COVID-19 vaccination. The subset denotes: HCoV-OC43 spike overlapping peptide pool stimulation. This chain connects TRBV11-2 to TRBJ1-5; TRBD1 might be the D (6 bases). For the CDR3, the DNA is TGTGCCAGCAGCCCCTCCGGGGGGGCTTATAGCAATCAGCCCCAGCATTTT. Its protein is CASSPSGGAYSNQPQHF.